The 24 T cell receptor beta chains below all came from one sample that was sequenced in a study of T cells after yellow fever vaccination. TCRdb recomputed calls from the 5' RACE reads with MiXCR, one row per CDR3 protein. The sample includes about 310,000 distinct CDR3 sequences, roughly 3.5% of them seen just once. Sequenced material: PBMCs, taken on the day of the yellow fever booster vaccination. The receptor source for this set is a young man who received the YFV17D yellow fever vaccine.

This clonotype was picked up many times. This chain's CDR3 is CASSLVLQDNQPQHF. The CDR3 nucleotides are TGTGCCAGCAGTTTAGTTCTACAGGACAATCAGCCCCAGCATTTT. The V and J genes are TRBV12-3 or TRBV12-4 and TRBJ1-5; D is perhaps TRBD1 (5 bases). Trimming cost V 1 base and J 3 bases, with 10 bases left between them. The length of the CDR3 is 15 residues.

This clonotype has a count of ten or more. The V gene is TRBV7-2, the J gene TRBJ2-7; TRBD2 matches at 10 bases. J was trimmed by 4 bases and V by 1 base; bases with no gene match: 7. The CDR3 extends over 16 amino acids. CDR1 is SGHTA, CDR2 FQGNSA, per germline. The CDR3, as DNA: TGTGCCAGCAGCTTAGGCAGCGGGGGGGACCCTTACGAGCAGTACTTC. It translates to CASSLGSGGDPYEQYF.

In this sample, this clonotype turned up many times. The chain carries TRBV5-4 and TRBJ2-1, with TRBD2 identical over 13 bases. The germline V gene encodes CDR1 SGHNT and CDR2 YYREEE (reference sequence). The junction had 6 bases not matched to a gene; V was cut back by 5 bases and J by 4 bases. The CDR3 runs to 16 residues. CDR3 nucleotides: TGTGCCAGCAGACCCGGGACTAGCGGGGTGTACAATGAGCAGTTCTTC. Residues: CASRPGTSGVYNEQFF.

In this sample, this clonotype turned up many times. The CDR3 nucleotides read TGCGCCAGCAGCCGCCCACCCGGGGAGCTGTTTTTT. Translation: CASSRPPGELFF. V gene TRBV4-3 combines with J gene TRBJ2-2; D gene unclear. Per germline, CDR1 LGHNA and CDR2 YSLEER. V was trimmed by 4 bases and J by 6 bases, leaving 6 bases between them. The CDR3 spans 12 residues.

This clonotype showed up just a few times. This chain joins TRBV5-4 and TRBJ2-3; D may be TRBD2 (7 bases). CDR3 length: 15 amino acids. The V gene's germline CDR1 is SGHNT and CDR2 YYREEE (reference sequence). Trimming pared 3 bases from V and 2 bases from J, leaving 13 bases between. The CDR3 DNA reads as TGTGCCAGCAGCTGGAGAGGGGGGGCCACAGATACGCAGTATTTT. This translates into CASSWRGGATDTQYF.

The CDR3 spells CASSLLRGTRDGYTF. The CDR3, as DNA: TGTGCCAGTAGTCTGTTAAGGGGGACCCGAGATGGCTACACCTTC. This chain uses TRBV19 with TRBJ1-2; D possibly corresponds to TRBD1 (6 bases). Germline lookup yields CDR1 LNHDA and CDR2 SQIVND (reference sequence). The CDR3 loop spans 15 amino acids. The germline V and J ends were trimmed by 5 bases and 6 bases, with 19 bases remaining between them.

This clonotype was found many times. This chain connects TRBV5-1 to TRBJ2-2; D call uncertain. The CDR3 consists of 14 residues. Germline V gene data show CDR1 as SGHRS and CDR2 as YFSETQ. V dropped 0 bases and J dropped 5 bases, with 8 bases sitting between them. The CDR3 DNA follows: TGCGCCAGCAGCTTGGACAGACCGACCGGGGAGCTGTTTTTT. This translates into CASSLDRPTGELFF.

V usage is TRBV2 and J usage is TRBJ2-3, with 7 positions matching TRBD2. The CDR3 extends over 14 amino acids. The germline V gene has CDR1 SNHLY and CDR2 FYNNEI. CDR3 sequence: CAEGSAGRADTQYF. The DNA of the CDR3 is TGTGCTGAAGGCTCGGCGGGGAGGGCAGATACGCAGTATTTT.

This clonotype has a single count. A read error may be the cause here, since a much bigger clone is one base away. The rearrangement joins TRBV3-1 to TRBJ2-1; D is unclear. This CDR3 contains 13 residues. V lost 1 base and J 6 bases, leaving 7 bases between the germline ends. Germline values: CDR1 LGHDT, CDR2 YNNKEL (reference sequence). CDR3 sequence (DNA): TGTGCCAGCAGCCAAGTATGGATCAATGAGCAGTTCTTC. Its translation: CASSQVWINEQFF.

At least ten counts were recorded for this clonotype. The CDR3: CASSQGGTVFYNEQFF. Written as DNA, the CDR3 is TGTGCCAGCAGCCAAGGCGGGACAGTATTTTACAATGAGCAGTTCTTC. This rearrangement joins TRBV7-9 to TRBJ2-1; D may be TRBD1 (7 bases). Trimming took off 5 bases at V and 4 bases at J, with 18 bases between the two ends. This CDR3 contains 16 residues. Germline values: CDR1 SEHNR, CDR2 FQNEAQ (reference sequence).

This sequence joins TRBV18 and TRBJ2-3, with D maybe TRBD1 (6 bases). Germline CDR1 and CDR2: KGHSH and LQKENI. This CDR3 contains 13 residues. V lost 2 bases, J lost 4 bases, and 7 bases lay in between. CDR3 DNA: TGTGCCAGCTCACCAACAGGGCCAGATACGCAGTATTTT. This translates into CASSPTGPDTQYF. The complete variable domain, with remaining parts taken from reference TRBV18 and TRBJ2-3, reads NAGVMQNPRHLVRRRGQEARLRCSPMKGHSHVYWYRQLPEEGLKFMVYLQKENIIDESGMPKERFSAEFPKEGPSILRIQQVVRGDSAAYFCASSPTGPDTQYFGPGTRLTVL.

The genes are TRBV5-5 and TRBJ2-5; no clear D gene. Per germline, CDR1 SGHKS and CDR2 YYEKEE (reference sequence). The ends were cut back, 2 bases at V and 4 bases at J, with 6 bases in the middle. The CDR3 contains 12 residues. The CDR3 DNA reads as TGTGCCAGCAGCTTCAGGAGAGAGACCCAGTACTTC. Translated, it gives CASSFRRETQYF.

This clonotype was detected many times. The chain has TRBV5-1 and TRBJ1-1; 9 bases are shared with TRBD1. The CDR3 runs to 15 residues. Germline trimming cut 4 bases from V and 6 bases from J; bases unmatched to any gene: 10. Germline V lookup: CDR1 SGHRS, CDR2 YFSETQ. CDR3 sequence: CASSELTGQGPEAFF. CDR3 nucleotide sequence: TGCGCCAGCAGCGAACTAACGGGACAGGGACCTGAAGCTTTCTTT.

This clonotype was picked up many times. This chain connects TRBV6-6 to TRBJ2-7; 8 bases map to TRBD1. Germline-derived CDR1 and CDR2 are MNHNY and SVGAGI (reference sequence). The CDR3 has 12 amino acids. V lost 7 bases and J lost 6; bases outside the gene matches: 5. The CDR3 sequence: CASTTGVAEQYF. The CDR3 DNA reads as TGTGCCAGCACGACAGGGGTGGCCGAGCAGTACTTC.

This clonotype appeared a few times. This chain links TRBV6-5 with TRBJ1-2; 11 bases are a match to TRBD1. There are 17 residues in the CDR3. CDR1 is MNHEY, CDR2 SVGAGI, per germline. V was clipped by 10 bases and J by 1 base; unmatched bases: 14. CDR3 in amino acids: CATRPRTGGSHNYGYTF. The CDR3 DNA follows: TGTGCCACACGACCAAGGACAGGGGGCAGTCATAACTATGGCTACACCTTC.

The sample holds a few counts of this clonotype. The chain couples TRBV6-5 to TRBJ2-2; possible D gene TRBD2, 7 bases. The CDR3 spans 16 residues. Trimming left V 5 bases short and J 0 bases short, with 13 bases between. Germline V gene sequence: CDR1 MNHEY, CDR2 SVGAGI. As DNA, the CDR3 is TGTGCCAGCAGTACCACGGGGGGCGCGAACACCGGGGAGCTGTTTTTT. This translates into CASSTTGGANTGELFF.

This clonotype was seen at least ten times. The rearrangement uses TRBV7-9 and TRBJ2-5, with 8 bases matching TRBD1. J lost 2 bases, V lost 5 bases, and 4 bases had no gene match. The CDR3 is 14 residues long. Germline CDR1 SEHNR, CDR2 FQNEAQ (reference sequence). CDR3 sequence: CASSPRDRQETQYF. The DNA for the CDR3 is TGTGCCAGCAGCCCCCGGGACAGGCAAGAGACCCAGTACTTC.

This clonotype was recorded a few times. This sequence joins TRBV7-2 and TRBJ2-5, with D perhaps matching TRBD1 or TRBD2 (5 bases each). Looked up from germline, CDR1 is SGHTA and CDR2 is FQGNSA. V was cut by 5 bases and J by 5 bases, with 18 bases left in between. This CDR3 region has 15 residues. CDR3 protein: CASSLRLAWGETQYF. CDR3 nucleotide sequence: TGTGCCAGCAGCCTACGTCTGGCGTGGGGGGAGACCCAGTACTTC.

This clonotype was counted at least ten times. This chain joins TRBV7-3 and TRBJ2-3; D is perhaps TRBD1 or TRBD2 (7 bases each). Germline V lookup: CDR1 SGHTA, CDR2 FQGTGA. Trimming shortened V by 2 bases and J by 3 bases, and 15 bases separated the two germline ends. The CDR3 sequence is 16 residues long. The CDR3 sequence is CASSLQGGTVTDTQYF. Written as DNA, the CDR3 is TGTGCCAGCAGCTTACAGGGGGGGACAGTTACAGATACGCAGTATTTT.

This clonotype was counted ten times or more. V usage is TRBV5-1 and J usage is TRBJ2-4; 9 bases fit TRBD1. The CDR3 has 13 residues. Germline CDR1 reads SGHRS; CDR2 reads YFSETQ. The V segment lost 5 bases and the J segment 7 bases; nucleotides outside the gene matches: 4. In DNA form, the CDR3 reads TGCGCCAGCAGAACGACAGGGGGGAACATTCAGTACTTC. This sequence encodes CASRTTGGNIQYF.

Comment on this clonotype: Germline and junction disagree at one end, which may indicate a read error. V and J are TRBV9 and TRBJ2-1; 8 positions match TRBD2. CDR3 length equals 15 residues. Germline values: CDR1 SGDLS, CDR2 YYNGEE. The CDR3 DNA follows: TGTGCCAGCAGCCAGACGGGAGGGACCCACAATGAGCATTTCTTC. It translates to CASSQTGGTHNEHFF.

This clonotype was seen more than once but under ten times. The gene calls are TRBV29-1 and TRBJ1-1, with D maybe TRBD1 (6 bases). The CDR3 runs 13 residues. The V gene's germline CDR1 is SQVTM and CDR2 ANQGSEA. Between the trimmed V and J ends, which lost 7 bases and 0 bases, there was a span of 12 bases. CDR3 sequence (DNA): TGCAGCGCTGATGGACAGATGAACACTGAAGCTTTCTTT. Its translation: CSADGQMNTEAFF.

This clonotype was seen at least ten times. V is TRBV20-1 and J is TRBJ1-1; D is possibly TRBD1 (5 bases). The CDR3 has 14 amino acids. CDR1 is DFQATT, CDR2 SNEGSKA, per germline (reference sequence). Trimming shortened V by 4 bases and J by 4 bases, and 16 bases separated the two germline ends. The CDR3 DNA reads TGCAGTGCTACTACGGGACTTCCGGTCACTGAAGCTTTCTTT. Protein product: CSATTGLPVTEAFF.

As regards this clonotype: This may stem from a read error, because a much larger clone lies one nucleotide away. V usage is TRBV7-9 and J usage is TRBJ2-7, with D possibly TRBD2 on 5 matching bases. Germline V gene lookup returns CDR1 SEHNR and CDR2 FQNEAQ (reference sequence). The CDR3 consists of 15 residues. The CDR3 protein is CASSLYLADTYEHYF. The CDR3 DNA sequence: TGTGCCAGCAGCTTATACCTAGCTGACACCTACGAGCACTACTTC. Using reference TRBV7-9 and TRBJ2-7 for the parts outside the CDR3, the full variable domain is DTGVSQNPRHKITKRGQNVTFRCDPISEHNRLYWYRQTLGQGPEFLTYFQNEAQLEKSRLLSDRFSAERPKGSFSTLEIQRTEQGDSAMYLCASSLYLADTYEHYFGPGTRLTVT.